The T cell receptor (beta chain) under discussion was sequenced for a study of CD8+ T cells in alopecia areata. In the study overall: It was 6 to 18 months of tofacitinib, and then there were 6 months off drug.

General study results and limits: Sequences from scalp samples also cover resident alphabeta T cells of normal skin. Administration of tofacitinib significantly diminished scalp clonality and expanded CD8+ clones within the top 100. Clonality in lesional scalp, especially alopecia totalis/universalis, exceeded that of normal scalp.

Investigators isolated RNA and reverse transcribed it into cDNA to act as the sequencing template. Profiling relied on immunoSEQ multiplex PCR, and the TCRdb table lists in-frame clones only, not all of them. The data contain some 100,000 clones, 50% to 60% of them singletons. Treatment of the sample: oral pan-JAK inhibitor, 5-10 mg twice daily. Deletions cut 3 bases from V and 9 bases from J, with 6 bases between. CDR3 length equals 12 residues. Germline CDR1 reads MGHRA; CDR2 reads YSYEKL. In the case of this clone: The target antigen is unknown.

The material was CD8+ T cells sorted from blood, obtained around week 55, from a patient treated with tofacitinib. The sequence was collected from a human donor with alopecia areata. The chain has TRBV4-1 and TRBJ1-6, with no clear D. The CDR3, as DNA: TGCGCCAGCAGCCACCTCCTTTCACCCCTCCACTTT. Residues: CASSHLLSPLHF.